The clone carrying this T cell receptor beta chain was observed a handful of times. Antigen unknown. These data belong to a study of T-cell memory formation after mild COVID-19. Points from the study as a whole: Day 15 to 85 contracting clones showed balanced CD4/CD8; day 15 to 37 expanders favored CD4+.

cDNA libraries for TCR alpha and TCR beta, carrying sample barcodes and UMIs, came from 5'RACE with constant-segment primers. TCRdb independently ran MiXCR on the 5' RACE reads; one entry per CDR3 protein. The data contain about 290,000 distinct CDR3 sequences, around 15% of them singletons. Germline V gene data show CDR1 as SGHVS and CDR2 as FNYEAQ. V shed 3 bases and J 4 bases; nucleotides not matched to a gene: 4. CDR3 size: 14 residues. This TCR came from a man aged 18 to 35 who had mild COVID-19 (a few samples of this study predate the infection). Cell type and time point are not known. The V and J genes are TRBV7-6 and TRBJ2-5; TRBD1 matches at 8 bases. Sequenced input: PBMCs or a T cell subset sorted from them (not recorded which). This CDR3 reads CASSFFTGGETQYF. The DNA of the CDR3 is TGTGCCAGCAGCTTTTTTACAGGGGGAGAGACCCAGTACTTC.